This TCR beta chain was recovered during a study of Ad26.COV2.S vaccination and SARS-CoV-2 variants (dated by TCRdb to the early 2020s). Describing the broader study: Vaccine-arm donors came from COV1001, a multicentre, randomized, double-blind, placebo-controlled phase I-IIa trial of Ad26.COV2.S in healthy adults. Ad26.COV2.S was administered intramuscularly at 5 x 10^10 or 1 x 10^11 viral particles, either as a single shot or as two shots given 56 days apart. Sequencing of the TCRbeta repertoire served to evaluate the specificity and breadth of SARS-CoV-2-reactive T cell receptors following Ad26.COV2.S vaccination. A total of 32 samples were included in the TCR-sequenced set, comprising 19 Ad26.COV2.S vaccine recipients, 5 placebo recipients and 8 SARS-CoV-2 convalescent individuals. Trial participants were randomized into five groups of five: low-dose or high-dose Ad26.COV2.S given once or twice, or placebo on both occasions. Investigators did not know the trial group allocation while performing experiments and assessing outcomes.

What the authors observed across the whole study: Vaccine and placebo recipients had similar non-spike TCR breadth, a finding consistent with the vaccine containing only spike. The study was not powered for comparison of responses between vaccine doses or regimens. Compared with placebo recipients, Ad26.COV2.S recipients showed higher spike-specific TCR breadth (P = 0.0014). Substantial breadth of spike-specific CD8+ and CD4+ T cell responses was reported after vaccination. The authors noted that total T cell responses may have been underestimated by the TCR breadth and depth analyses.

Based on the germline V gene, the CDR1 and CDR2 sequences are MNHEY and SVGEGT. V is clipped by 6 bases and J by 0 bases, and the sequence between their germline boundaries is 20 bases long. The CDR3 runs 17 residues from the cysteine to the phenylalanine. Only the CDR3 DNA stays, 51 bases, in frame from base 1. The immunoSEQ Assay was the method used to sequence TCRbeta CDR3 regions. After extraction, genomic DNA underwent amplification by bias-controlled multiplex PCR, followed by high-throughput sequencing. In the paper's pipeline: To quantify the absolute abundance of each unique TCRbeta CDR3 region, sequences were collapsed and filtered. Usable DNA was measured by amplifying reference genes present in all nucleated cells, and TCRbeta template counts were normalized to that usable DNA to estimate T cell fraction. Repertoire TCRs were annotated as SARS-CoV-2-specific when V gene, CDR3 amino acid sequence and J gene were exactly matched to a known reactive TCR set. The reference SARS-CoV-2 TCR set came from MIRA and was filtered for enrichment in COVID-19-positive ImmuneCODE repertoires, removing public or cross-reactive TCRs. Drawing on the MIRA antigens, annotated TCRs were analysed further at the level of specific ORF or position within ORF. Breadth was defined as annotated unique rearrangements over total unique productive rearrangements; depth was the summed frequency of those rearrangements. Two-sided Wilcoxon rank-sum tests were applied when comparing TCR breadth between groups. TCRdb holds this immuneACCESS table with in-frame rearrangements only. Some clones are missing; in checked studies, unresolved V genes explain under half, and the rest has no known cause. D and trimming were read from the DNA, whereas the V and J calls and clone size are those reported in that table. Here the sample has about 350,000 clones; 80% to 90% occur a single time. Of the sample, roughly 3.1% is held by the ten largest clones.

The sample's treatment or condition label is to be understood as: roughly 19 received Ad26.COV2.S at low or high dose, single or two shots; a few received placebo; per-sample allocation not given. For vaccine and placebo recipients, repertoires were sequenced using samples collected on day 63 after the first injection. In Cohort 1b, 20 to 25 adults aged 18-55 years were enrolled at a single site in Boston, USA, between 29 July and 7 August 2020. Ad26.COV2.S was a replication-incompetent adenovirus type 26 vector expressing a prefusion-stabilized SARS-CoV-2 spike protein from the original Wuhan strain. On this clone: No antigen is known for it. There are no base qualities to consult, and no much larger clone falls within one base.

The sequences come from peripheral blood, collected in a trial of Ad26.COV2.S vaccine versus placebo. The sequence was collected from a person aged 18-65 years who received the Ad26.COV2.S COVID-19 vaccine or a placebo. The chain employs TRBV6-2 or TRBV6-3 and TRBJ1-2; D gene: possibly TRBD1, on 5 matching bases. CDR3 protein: CASSNDPPGPANYGYTF. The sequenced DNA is TGTGCCAGCAGCAACGACCCCCCAGGGCCTGCTAACTATGGCTACACCTTC.